One sample yielded the 4 T cell receptor beta chains listed below, sequenced in a study of T cell repertoires in cytomegalovirus infection. Using its own MiXCR run on the reads, TCRdb lists one record per CDR3 protein. Among about 830,000 distinct CDR3 sequences, approximately 30% were seen once, and the ten largest hold around 12%. No antigen has been assigned to these receptors. Sequenced here: cultured CD8+ T cells from PBMCs, sampled from culture after CMV antigen stimulation. The receptors originated from a human donor in good health (CMV status not recorded). Some clones in this sample may be carry-over from other donors' samples.

This clonotype has only a few counts. The V call is TRBV25-1, the J call TRBJ2-7; possible D gene TRBD1, 5 bases. The CDR3 is made up of 13 amino acids. Per germline, CDR1 MGHDK and CDR2 SYGVNS. Trimming pared 4 bases from V and 5 bases from J, leaving 12 bases between. CDR3 nucleotide sequence: TGTGCCAGCAGTGTTCAGGGATGGGACGAGCAGTACTTC. Its protein is CASSVQGWDEQYF.

The V and J genes are TRBV4-3 and TRBJ1-6; 9 bases line up with TRBD1. V lost 0 bases and J lost 9; bases outside the gene matches: 6. This CDR3 has 16 amino acids. CDR1 is LGHNA and CDR2 is YSLEER in the germline V gene. DNA for the CDR3: TGCGCCAGCAGCCAAGATTGGACAGGGGTCGGTTCACCCCTCCACTTT. Translated, it gives CASSQDWTGVGSPLHF.

In this sample, this clonotype turned up a few times. This sequence joins TRBV7-8 and TRBJ2-1, with unresolved D. CDR1 is SGHVS and CDR2 is FQNEAQ in the germline V gene. This CDR3 has 13 amino acids. V was clipped by 1 base and J by 7 bases, with 8 bases between them. This CDR3 reads CASSLDEGNEQFF. The CDR3 DNA reads as TGTGCCAGCAGCTTAGACGAAGGAAATGAGCAGTTCTTC.

Note on this clonotype: A read error is possible here, since a much larger clone lies one base away. The chain has TRBV6-8 and TRBJ1-6; 9 positions agree with TRBD1. The germline V gene encodes CDR1 MNHGY and CDR2 SAAAGT. The CDR3 loop spans 14 amino acids. The CDR3 nucleotides are TGTGCCAACAGTTACTCTTGGGACAGGGCATTCCTCCACTTT. Translation: CANSYSWDRAFLHF.